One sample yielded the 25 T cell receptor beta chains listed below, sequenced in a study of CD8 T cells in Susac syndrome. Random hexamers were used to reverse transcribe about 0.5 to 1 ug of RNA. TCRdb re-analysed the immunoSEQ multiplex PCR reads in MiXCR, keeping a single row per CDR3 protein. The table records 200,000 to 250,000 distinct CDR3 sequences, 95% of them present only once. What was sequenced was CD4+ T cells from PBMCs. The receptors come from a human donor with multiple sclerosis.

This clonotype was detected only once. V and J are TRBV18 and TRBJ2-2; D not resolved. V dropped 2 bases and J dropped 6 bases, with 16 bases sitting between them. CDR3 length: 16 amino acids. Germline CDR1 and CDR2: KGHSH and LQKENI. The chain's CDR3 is CASSPADSRFAGELFF. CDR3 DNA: TGTGCCAGCTCACCAGCTGACTCCCGATTCGCCGGGGAGCTGTTTTTT.

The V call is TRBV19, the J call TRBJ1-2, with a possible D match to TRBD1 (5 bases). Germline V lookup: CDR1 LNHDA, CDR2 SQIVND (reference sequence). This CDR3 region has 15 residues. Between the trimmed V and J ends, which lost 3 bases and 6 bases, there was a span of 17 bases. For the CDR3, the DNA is TGTGCCAGTAGTATCCTTGCCGGGGGAGGGAATGGCTACACCTTC. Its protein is CASSILAGGGNGYTF.

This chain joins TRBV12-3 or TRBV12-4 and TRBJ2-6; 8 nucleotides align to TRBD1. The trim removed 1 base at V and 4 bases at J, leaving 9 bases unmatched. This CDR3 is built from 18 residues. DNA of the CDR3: TGTGCCAGCAGTTTAGGGCAGGGGGCGCCTCTCGGGGCCAACGTCCTGACTTTC. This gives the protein CASSLGQGAPLGANVLTF.

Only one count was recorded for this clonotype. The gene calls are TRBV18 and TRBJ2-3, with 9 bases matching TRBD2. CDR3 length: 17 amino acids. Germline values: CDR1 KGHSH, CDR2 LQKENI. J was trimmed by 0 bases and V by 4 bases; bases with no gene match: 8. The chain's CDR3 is CASSQSGRKLSTDTQYF. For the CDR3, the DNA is TGTGCCAGCTCACAAAGCGGGAGGAAACTCAGCACAGATACGCAGTATTTT.

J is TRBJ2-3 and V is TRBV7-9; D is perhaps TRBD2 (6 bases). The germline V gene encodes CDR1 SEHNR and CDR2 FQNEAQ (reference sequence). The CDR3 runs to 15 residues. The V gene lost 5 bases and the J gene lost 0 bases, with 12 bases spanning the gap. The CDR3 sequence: CASSLRLESTDTQYF. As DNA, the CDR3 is TGTGCCAGCAGCCTACGACTAGAAAGCACAGATACGCAGTATTTT.

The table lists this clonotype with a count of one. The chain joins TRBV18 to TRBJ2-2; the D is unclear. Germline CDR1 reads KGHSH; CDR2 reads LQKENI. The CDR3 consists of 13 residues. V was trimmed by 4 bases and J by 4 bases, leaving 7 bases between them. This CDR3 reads CASSHNLTGELFF. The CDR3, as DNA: TGTGCCAGCTCACACAATCTCACCGGGGAGCTGTTTTTT.

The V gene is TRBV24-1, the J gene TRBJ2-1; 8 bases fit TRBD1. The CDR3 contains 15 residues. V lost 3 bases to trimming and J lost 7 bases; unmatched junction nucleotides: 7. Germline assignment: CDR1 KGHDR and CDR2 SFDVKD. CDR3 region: CATSDAGGAGNEQFF. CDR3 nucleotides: TGTGCCACCAGTGATGCAGGGGGCGCTGGGAATGAGCAGTTCTTC.

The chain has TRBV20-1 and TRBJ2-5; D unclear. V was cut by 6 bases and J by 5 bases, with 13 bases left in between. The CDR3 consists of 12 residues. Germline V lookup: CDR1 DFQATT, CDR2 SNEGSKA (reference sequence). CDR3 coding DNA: TGCAGTGCGCGCCCTAGTTCCGAGACCCAGTACTTC. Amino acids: CSARPSSETQYF.

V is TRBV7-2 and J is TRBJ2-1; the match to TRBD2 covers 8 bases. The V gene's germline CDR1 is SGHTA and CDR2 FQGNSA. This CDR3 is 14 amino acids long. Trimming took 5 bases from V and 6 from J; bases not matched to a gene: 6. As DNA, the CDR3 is TGTGCCAGCAGCCAAATAACTAGCGGCAATGAGCAGTTCTTC. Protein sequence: CASSQITSGNEQFF.

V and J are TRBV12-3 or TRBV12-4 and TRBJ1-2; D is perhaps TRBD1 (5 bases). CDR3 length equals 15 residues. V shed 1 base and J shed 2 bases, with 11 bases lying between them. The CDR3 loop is CASSLEWTTNYGYTF. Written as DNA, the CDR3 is TGTGCCAGCAGTTTAGAGTGGACAACCAACTATGGCTACACCTTC.

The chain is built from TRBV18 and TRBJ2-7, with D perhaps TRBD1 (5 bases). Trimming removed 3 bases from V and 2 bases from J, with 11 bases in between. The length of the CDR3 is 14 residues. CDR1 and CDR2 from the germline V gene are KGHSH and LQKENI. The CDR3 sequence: CASSPDSGTYEQYF. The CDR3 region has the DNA TGTGCCAGCTCACCCGACAGTGGAACCTACGAGCAGTACTTC.

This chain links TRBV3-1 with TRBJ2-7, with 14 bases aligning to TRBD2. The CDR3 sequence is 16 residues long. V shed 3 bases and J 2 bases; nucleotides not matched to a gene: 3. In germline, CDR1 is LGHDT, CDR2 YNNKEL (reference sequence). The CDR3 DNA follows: TGTGCCAGCAGCCACCAGACTAGCGGGAGGGCCTACGAGCAGTACTTC. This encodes CASSHQTSGRAYEQYF.

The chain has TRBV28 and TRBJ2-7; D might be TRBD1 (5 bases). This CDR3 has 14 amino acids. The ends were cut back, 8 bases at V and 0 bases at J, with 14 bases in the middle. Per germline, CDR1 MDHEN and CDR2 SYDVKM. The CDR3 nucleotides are TGTGCCAGCCAGGCAGGGCGGTACTCCTACGAGCAGTACTTC. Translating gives CASQAGRYSYEQYF.

In DNA form, the CDR3 reads TGTGCCAGCAGCTCGAGCGGAGACTACAATGAGCAGTTCTTC. It is translated as CASSSSGDYNEQFF. This chain links TRBV7-3 with TRBJ2-1, with D possibly TRBD2 on 5 matching bases. The ends were cut back, 4 bases at V and 3 bases at J, with 10 bases in the middle. The CDR3 sequence is 14 residues long. The germline CDR1 and CDR2 sequences are SGHTA and FQGTGA.

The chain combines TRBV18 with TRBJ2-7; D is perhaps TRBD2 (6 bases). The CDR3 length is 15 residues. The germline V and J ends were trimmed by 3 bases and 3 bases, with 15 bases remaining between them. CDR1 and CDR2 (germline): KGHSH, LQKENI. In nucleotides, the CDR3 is TGTGCCAGCTCACCGAGCTATGGGGGGTTCTACGAGCAGTACTTC. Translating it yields CASSPSYGGFYEQYF.

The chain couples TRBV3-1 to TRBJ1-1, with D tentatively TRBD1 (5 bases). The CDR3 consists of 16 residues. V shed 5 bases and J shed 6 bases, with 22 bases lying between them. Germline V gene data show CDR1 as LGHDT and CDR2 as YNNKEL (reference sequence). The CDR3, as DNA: TGTGCCAGCAGCAAACCGGGACTCCCTAAAAACGCTGAAGCTTTCTTT. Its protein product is CASSKPGLPKNAEAFF. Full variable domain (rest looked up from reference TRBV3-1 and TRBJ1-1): DTAVSQTPKYLVTQMGNDKSIKCEQNLGHDTMYWYKQDSKKFLKIMFSYNNKELIINETVPNRFSPKSPDKAHLNLHINSLELGDSAVYFCASSKPGLPKNAEAFFGQGTRLTVV.

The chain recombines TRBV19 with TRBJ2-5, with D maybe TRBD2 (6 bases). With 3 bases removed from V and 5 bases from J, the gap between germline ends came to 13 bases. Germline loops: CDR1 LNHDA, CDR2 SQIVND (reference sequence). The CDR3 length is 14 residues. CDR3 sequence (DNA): TGTGCCAGTAGTATCTCGGCGGGATTGGAGACCCAGTACTTC. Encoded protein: CASSISAGLETQYF.

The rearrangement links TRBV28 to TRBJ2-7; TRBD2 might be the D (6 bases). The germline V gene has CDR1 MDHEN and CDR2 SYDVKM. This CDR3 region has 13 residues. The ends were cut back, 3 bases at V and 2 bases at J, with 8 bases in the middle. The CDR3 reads CASSLGLPYEQYF. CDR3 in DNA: TGTGCCAGCAGTTTGGGACTTCCCTACGAGCAGTACTTC.

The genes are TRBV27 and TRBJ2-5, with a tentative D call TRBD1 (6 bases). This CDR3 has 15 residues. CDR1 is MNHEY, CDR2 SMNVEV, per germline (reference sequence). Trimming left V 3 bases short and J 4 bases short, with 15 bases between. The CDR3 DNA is TGTGCCAGCAGTTTCGGCAGGGGTAGGGGAGAGACCCAGTACTTC. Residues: CASSFGRGRGETQYF.

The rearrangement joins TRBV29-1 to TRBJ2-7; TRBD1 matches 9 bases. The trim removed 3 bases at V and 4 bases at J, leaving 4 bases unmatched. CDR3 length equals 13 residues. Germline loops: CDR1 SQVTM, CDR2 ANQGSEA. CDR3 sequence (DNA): TGCAGCGTTGAGGACAGGGGAAGGTACGAGCAGTACTTC. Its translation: CSVEDRGRYEQYF.

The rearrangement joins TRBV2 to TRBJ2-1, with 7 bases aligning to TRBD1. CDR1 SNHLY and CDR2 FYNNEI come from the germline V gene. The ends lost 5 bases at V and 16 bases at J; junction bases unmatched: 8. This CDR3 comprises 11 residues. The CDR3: CASSRQGWDFF. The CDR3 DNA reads TGTGCCAGCAGTAGACAGGGTTGGGATTTCTTC.

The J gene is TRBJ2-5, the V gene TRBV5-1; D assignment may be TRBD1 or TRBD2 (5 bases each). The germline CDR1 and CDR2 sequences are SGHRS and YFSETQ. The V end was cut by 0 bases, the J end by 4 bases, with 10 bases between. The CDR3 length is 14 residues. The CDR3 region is CASSLGGDLETQYF. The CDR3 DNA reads TGCGCCAGCAGCTTGGGAGGGGATCTAGAGACCCAGTACTTC. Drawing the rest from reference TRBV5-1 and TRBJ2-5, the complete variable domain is KAGVTQTPRYLIKTRGQQVTLSCSPISGHRSVSWYQQTPGQGLQFLFEYFSETQRNKGNFPGRFSGRQFSNSRSEMNVSTLELGDSALYLCASSLGGDLETQYFGPGTRLLVL.

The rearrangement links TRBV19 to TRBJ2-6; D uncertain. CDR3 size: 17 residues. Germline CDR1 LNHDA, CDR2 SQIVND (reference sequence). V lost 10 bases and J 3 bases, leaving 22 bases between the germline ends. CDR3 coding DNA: TGTGCCACCTCCCTCCGAAGGGTAGGCTTTGGGGCCAACGTCCTGACTTTC. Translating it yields CATSLRRVGFGANVLTF.

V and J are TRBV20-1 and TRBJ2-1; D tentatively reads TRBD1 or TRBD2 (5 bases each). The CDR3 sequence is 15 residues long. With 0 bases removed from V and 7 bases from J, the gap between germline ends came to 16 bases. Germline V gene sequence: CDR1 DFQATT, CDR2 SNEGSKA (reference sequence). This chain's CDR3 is CSARDLLGDVNEQFF. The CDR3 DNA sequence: TGCAGTGCTAGAGATCTCTTGGGGGACGTAAATGAGCAGTTCTTC.

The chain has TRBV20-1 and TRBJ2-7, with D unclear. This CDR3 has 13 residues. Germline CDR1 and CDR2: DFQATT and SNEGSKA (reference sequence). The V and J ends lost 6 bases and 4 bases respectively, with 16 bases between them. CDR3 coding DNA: TGCAGTGCCACACCCAGGTTAGGGTACGAGCAGTACTTC. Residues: CSATPRLGYEQYF.